This record covers a single TCR beta chain. Its specificity is not known. This CDR3 is 13 amino acids long. Trimming took 1 base from V and 11 from J, leaving 14 bases between them. Germline V gene lookup returns CDR1 SGHAT and CDR2 FQNNGV. Vbeta (60) and Jbeta (13) primers were used in the PCR. Here immunoSEQ multiplex PCR was the method, and the copy in TCRdb shows in-frame clones only, minus some. The table lists some 45,000 clones, roughly nine tenths of them singletons. These data come from a study of cytomegalovirus exposure and HLA in healthy donors. General study results and limits: Later work found that TCR association rates differed between HLA loci; DRB1 had the most and HLA-C the fewest.

This sequence originates from a woman between 40 and 55 years old in good health and CMV-seropositive. The sample was PBMCs. V and J are TRBV11-2 and TRBJ1-1, with TRBD1 as a possible D gene (6 bases). CDR3 region: CASSLGGTLEAFF. As DNA, the CDR3 is TGTGCCAGCAGCTTAGGGGGGACACTTGAGGCTTTCTTT.